The 9 T cell receptor beta chains reported below all come from one sample, sequenced in a study of OX40 agonist ivuxolimab in advanced cancers. TCRdb's copy holds only in-frame clones and misses some; the assay was immunoSEQ multiplex PCR. The sample holds tens of thousands of clones, over 65% seen once. Sequences were derived from CD4+ or CD8+ T cells sorted from blood, sampled in a trial of the OX40 agonist ivuxolimab. These receptors all stem from an adult with an advanced solid tumor such as melanoma, head and neck, liver or kidney cancer.

The chain recombines TRBV6-4 with TRBJ1-1, with D unclear. Germline loops: CDR1 MRHNA, CDR2 SNTAGT. V was shortened by 0 bases and J by 4 bases, with 12 bases between the two germline ends. The CDR3 spans 15 residues. CDR3 residues: CASSDSLGEGTEAFF. The CDR3 DNA follows: TGTGCCAGCAGTGACTCACTTGGGGAAGGCACTGAAGCTTTCTTT.

The chain employs TRBV15 and TRBJ1-1; unclear D gene. Trimming removed 0 bases from V and 11 bases from J, with 13 bases in between. The V gene's germline CDR1 is LNHNV and CDR2 YYDKDF (reference sequence). The CDR3 has 13 residues. The CDR3 sequence is CATSRDRYGGAFF. DNA for the CDR3: TGTGCCACCAGCAGAGATCGGTACGGTGGGGCTTTCTTT.

CDR3 region: CASSEALNTQYF. CDR3 nucleotide sequence: TGTGCCAGCAGTGAAGCGCTGAATACGCAGTATTTT. This chain connects TRBV2 to TRBJ2-3; D gene unclear. The ends were cut back, 0 bases at V and 7 bases at J, with 5 bases in the middle. Germline V lookup: CDR1 SNHLY, CDR2 FYNNEI. The CDR3 extends over 12 amino acids.

The sample holds one count of this clone. V usage is TRBV5-6 and J usage is TRBJ2-7, with TRBD1 matching over 11 bases. The CDR3 sequence is 14 residues long. The J segment lost 7 bases and the V segment lost 5 bases, leaving 8 bases of the junction unmatched. Germline values: CDR1 SGHDT, CDR2 YYEEEE. Written as DNA, the CDR3 is TGTGCCAGCAGTCCGGACAGGGGGCGCTTAGAGCAGTACTTC. Amino acids: CASSPDRGRLEQYF.

The rearrangement uses TRBV2 and TRBJ2-2, with 7 bases fitting TRBD1. The CDR3 has 14 amino acids. V lost 5 bases to trimming and J lost 6 bases; unmatched junction nucleotides: 6. Germline V gene data show CDR1 as SNHLY and CDR2 as FYNNEI. CDR3 amino acids: CASSTRQGAGELFF. In nucleotides, the CDR3 is TGTGCCAGCAGTACACGACAGGGTGCCGGGGAGCTGTTTTTT.

The chain carries TRBV5-4 and TRBJ2-7; D ambiguous. The germline V gene has CDR1 SGHNT and CDR2 YYREEE (reference sequence). V lost 4 bases and J 3 bases, leaving 14 bases between the germline ends. The CDR3 has 14 amino acids. As DNA, the CDR3 is TGTGCCAGCAGCCCACGTCCTGAAAACTACGAGCAGTACTTC. Translating it yields CASSPRPENYEQYF.

V and J are TRBV7-3 and TRBJ2-2, with 11 bases matching TRBD1. In germline, CDR1 is SGHTA, CDR2 FQGTGA. CDR3 length: 15 residues. Germline trimming cut 5 bases from V and 4 bases from J; bases unmatched to any gene: 3. CDR3 nucleotides: TGTGCCAGCAGCCGGACAGGGGGCAGCACCGGGGAGCTGTTTTTT. Translating it yields CASSRTGGSTGELFF.

This chain uses TRBV5-1 with TRBJ1-6; D gene unclear. CDR1 SGHRS and CDR2 YFSETQ come from the germline V gene. The CDR3 length is 17 residues. With 0 bases removed from V and 0 bases from J, the gap between germline ends came to 10 bases. CDR3 DNA sequence: TGCGCCAGCAGCTTGGCCGGCCCGAGCTCCTATAATTCACCCCTCCACTTT. It encodes CASSLAGPSSYNSPLHF. The full variable domain, in which reference TRBV5-1 and TRBJ1-6 provide the parts outside the CDR3, is KAGVTQTPRYLIKTRGQQVTLSCSPISGHRSVSWYQQTPGQGLQFLFEYFSETQRNKGNFPGRFSGRQFSNSRSEMNVSTLELGDSALYLCASSLAGPSSYNSPLHFGNGTRLTVT.

This clone has more than one count but fewer than ten. The rearrangement joins TRBV11-2 to TRBJ1-2; 9 nucleotides agree with TRBD1. From germline, CDR1 is SGHAT and CDR2 FQNNGV. CDR3 length: 15 residues. Germline trimming cut 1 base from V and 4 bases from J; bases unmatched to any gene: 4. As DNA, the CDR3 is TGTGCCAGCAGCTTAGTACAGGGGGCCACCTATGGCTACACCTTC. Residues: CASSLVQGATYGYTF.